This section outlines one T cell receptor beta chain sequence together with its context. As yet, its antigen is unknown. These data belong to a study of tumor and adjacent non-tumor tissue in lung cancer. Study details: Patients comprised 12 adenocarcinoma, a couple of squamous cell carcinoma and 1 small cell lung cancer. Study findings and constraints: Normal lung showed higher cumulative top 100 clone frequency than tumor. Shorter survival was associated with higher TCR diversity in tumors.

A modified ARM-PCR protocol with three rounds of nested PCR amplified TCRbeta. TCRdb used MiXCR to reprocess the multiplex PCR reads, holding one entry per CDR3 protein. This sample has 77,000 or so distinct CDR3 sequences, with 76% found just once. The template was RNA from unsorted bulk tissue. Distant lung tissue was collected more than 3 cm away from the tumor edge. V lost 1 base and J 4 bases, leaving 23 bases between the germline ends. CDR3 length: 18 residues. Germline V gives CDR1 SGHRS, CDR2 YFSETQ. The source material was distant non-tumor lung tissue. This chain links TRBV5-1 with TRBJ2-5; possibly TRBD2 for D (6 bases). The clonotype was recovered from a man between 70 and 80 years old with non-small cell lung cancer. The CDR3 sequence: CASSLLTLGLSRGETQYF. CDR3 sequence (DNA): TGCGCCAGCAGCTTGTTGACTTTGGGACTTTCTCGGGGAGAGACCCAGTACTTC.